Each of the 28 T cell receptor beta chains below was sequenced from the same sample in a study of CD8 T cells in ankylosing spondylitis. From the 5' RACE reads, TCRdb called clonotypes with MiXCR, one entry per CDR3 protein. The sample holds 300,000 to 350,000 distinct CDR3 sequences, roughly 15% seen once. Sequencing was performed on blood, either unsorted or a sorted T cell fraction (not recorded which). These receptors were collected from a male donor with ankylosing spondylitis or in good health (not recorded which).

This clonotype was seen more than once but under ten times. The rearrangement links TRBV5-1 to TRBJ1-2; D remains unclear. This CDR3 is 14 amino acids long. Trimming took 4 bases from V and 3 from J, leaving 13 bases between them. Germline CDR1 and CDR2: SGHRS and YFSETQ. The CDR3 spells CASSPTDGDYGYTF. The CDR3 region has the DNA TGCGCCAGCAGCCCAACAGACGGTGACTATGGCTACACCTTC.

The genes are TRBV5-1 and TRBJ2-7; TRBD1 aligns across 10 bases. CDR1 is SGHRS, CDR2 YFSETQ, per germline. V lost 0 bases to trimming and J lost 7 bases; unmatched junction nucleotides: 7. This CDR3 has 15 amino acids. The CDR3 region has the DNA TGCGCCAGCAGCTTGGCAGGGACAGGGGTCTTGGAGCAGTACTTC. The encoded protein is CASSLAGTGVLEQYF.

Only a few counts were recorded for this clonotype. The rearrangement joins TRBV5-1 to TRBJ2-2, with 7 bases that match TRBD1. CDR3 size: 14 residues. Germline CDR1 SGHRS, CDR2 YFSETQ. The J segment lost 5 bases and the V segment lost 4 bases, leaving 5 bases of the junction unmatched. The CDR3 loop reads CASSGQGETGELFF. CDR3 in DNA: TGCGCCAGCAGCGGCCAGGGGGAGACCGGGGAGCTGTTTTTT.

This clonotype was counted at least ten times. The chain carries TRBV5-1 and TRBJ1-1, with unresolved D. Germline CDR1 and CDR2: SGHRS and YFSETQ. The CDR3 covers 14 residues. Trimming pared 5 bases from V and 0 bases from J, leaving 11 bases between. Written as DNA, the CDR3 is TGCGCCAGCAGAATGGTTGGGGTGAACACTGAAGCTTTCTTT. This codes for CASRMVGVNTEAFF.

J is TRBJ2-1 and V is TRBV20-1; D may be TRBD2 (6 bases). This CDR3 spans 14 amino acids. Per germline, CDR1 DFQATT and CDR2 SNEGSKA (reference sequence). Trimming pared 6 bases from V and 6 bases from J, leaving 18 bases between. The CDR3 protein is CSALRQIGGNEQFF. The CDR3 DNA follows: TGCAGTGCCCTCAGGCAGATCGGGGGCAATGAGCAGTTCTTC.

V is TRBV11-3 and J is TRBJ2-1; the D gene is possibly TRBD2 (6 bases). CDR1 and CDR2 (germline): SGHNT, YENEEA. V was trimmed by 0 bases and J by 4 bases, leaving 16 bases between them. This CDR3 is 17 amino acids long. CDR3 region: CASSLDLQDYLYNEQFF. The CDR3 DNA reads as TGTGCCAGCAGCTTAGATCTGCAGGACTACTTATACAATGAGCAGTTCTTC.

The chain has TRBV5-1 and TRBJ2-5; D remains unclear. The CDR3 totals 14 residues. Germline V gives CDR1 SGHRS, CDR2 YFSETQ. Trimming took 2 bases from V and 5 from J, leaving 13 bases between them. The CDR3 nucleotides are TGCGCCAGCAGCTTCGGCCAGGTTACGGAGACCCAGTACTTC. Its translation is CASSFGQVTETQYF. The complete variable domain, with remaining parts taken from reference TRBV5-1 and TRBJ2-5, reads KAGVTQTPRYLIKTRGQQVTLSCSPISGHRSVSWYQQTPGQGLQFLFEYFSETQRNKGNFPGRFSGRQFSNSRSEMNVSTLELGDSALYLCASSFGQVTETQYFGPGTRLLVL.

This clonotype has just a few counts. J is TRBJ1-2 and V is TRBV6-1; 9 nucleotides line up with TRBD1. The CDR3 extends over 15 amino acids. Germline trimming cut 5 bases from V and 5 bases from J; bases unmatched to any gene: 9. CDR1 and CDR2 (germline): MNHNS, SASEGT. The CDR3 DNA reads as TGTGCCAGCAGTACCTGGGACAGGGCTCCTTATGGCTACACCTTC. Protein: CASSTWDRAPYGYTF.

The V gene is TRBV20-1, the J gene TRBJ1-1, with a tentative D call TRBD1 (6 bases). CDR1 and CDR2 (germline): DFQATT, SNEGSKA (reference sequence). CDR3 length: 12 amino acids. Trimming left V 3 bases short and J 9 bases short, with 14 bases between. The CDR3 sequence is CSARDTTGKAFF. In nucleotides, the CDR3 is TGCAGTGCTAGGGACACTACAGGGAAAGCTTTCTTT.

This chain uses TRBV11-2 with TRBJ2-7; D is perhaps TRBD1 or TRBD2 (5 bases each). In germline, CDR1 is SGHAT, CDR2 FQNNGV. Trimming removed 0 bases from V and 2 bases from J, with 8 bases in between. This CDR3 region has 14 residues. CDR3 nucleotides: TGTGCCAGCAGCTTAGAGACGGGGCCCTACGAGCAGTACTTC. Translating gives CASSLETGPYEQYF.

This clonotype was seen a handful of times. The chain employs TRBV27 and TRBJ1-1; D is perhaps TRBD1 (6 bases). This CDR3 comprises 13 residues. The V gene lost 3 bases and the J gene lost 10 bases, with 15 bases spanning the gap. Looked up from germline, CDR1 is MNHEY and CDR2 is SMNVEV (reference sequence). CDR3 sequence: CASSFRGGMGAFF. CDR3 coding DNA: TGTGCCAGCAGTTTTCGAGGGGGGATGGGAGCTTTCTTT.

The chain couples TRBV12-3 or TRBV12-4 to TRBJ2-7; D might be TRBD1 (5 bases). The CDR3 totals 15 residues. Trimming stripped 8 bases from V and 3 bases from J, with 20 bases between. In nucleotides, the CDR3 is TGTGCCAGCCGACCTCAGGGTAGCCCCAACTACGAGCAGTACTTC. Translating it yields CASRPQGSPNYEQYF.

The CDR3 coding sequence is TGTGCCAGCAGCCATATCGGGCGGGGGAATGAGCAGTTCTTC. Amino acid sequence: CASSHIGRGNEQFF. The J gene is TRBJ2-1, the V gene TRBV3-1; TRBD2 matches 7 bases. The CDR3 extends over 14 amino acids. Germline V CDR1 and CDR2: LGHDT, YNNKEL (reference sequence). The V segment lost 3 bases and the J segment 7 bases; nucleotides outside the gene matches: 6.

This clonotype was seen a few times. V and J are TRBV7-9 and TRBJ2-7, with 11 bases matching TRBD2. CDR1 SEHNR and CDR2 FQNEAQ come from the germline V gene (reference sequence). CDR3 length equals 17 residues. V gave up 2 bases and J gave up 11 bases; unmatched junction bases: 17. CDR3 sequence: CASSLNRHGTSGAEEYF. CDR3 nucleotides: TGTGCCAGCAGCTTAAACCGGCACGGGACTAGCGGTGCCGAAGAGTACTTC. Full variable domain (rest looked up from reference TRBV7-9 and TRBJ2-7): DTGVSQNPRHKITKRGQNVTFRCDPISEHNRLYWYRQTLGQGPEFLTYFQNEAQLEKSRLLSDRFSAERPKGSFSTLEIQRTEQGDSAMYLCASSLNRHGTSGAEEYFGPGTRLTVT.

The chain recombines TRBV9 with TRBJ2-3; D perhaps matches TRBD2 (6 bases). Trimming removed 6 bases from V and 4 bases from J, with 15 bases in between. Germline CDR1 reads SGDLS; CDR2 reads YYNGEE. The CDR3 has 14 residues. CDR3 in amino acids: CASNDGGGADTQYF. The CDR3 coding sequence is TGTGCCAGCAACGACGGGGGAGGAGCAGATACGCAGTATTTT.

Remarks on this clonotype: Here the CDR3 omits its conserved ending phenylalanine or tryptophan, so a read error is the likely source. The DNA is omitted, as the CDR3 cannot be located on it reliably, and the CDR3 follows TCRdb's listing. This chain connects TRBV2 to TRBJ2-1; the table's D call, TRBD2, was not checked against the DNA. The CDR3 contains 14 residues when both ends are counted. The germline gives CDR1 SNHLY, CDR2 FYNNEI. The CDR3 loop reads CASRGTGLAGASWA.

This chain links TRBV5-1 with TRBJ2-2, with 9 bases fitting TRBD1. CDR1 and CDR2 (germline): SGHRS, YFSETQ. The CDR3 extends over 16 amino acids. V trimming: 4 bases; J trimming: 0 bases; junction bases outside the gene matches: 4. In DNA form, the CDR3 reads TGCGCCAGCAGCCCCGGGACAGGGACGAACACCGGGGAGCTGTTTTTT. Translated: CASSPGTGTNTGELFF.

This clonotype was counted between two and nine times. The J gene is TRBJ2-5, the V gene TRBV4-1, with 11 bases matching TRBD2. After removal of 1 base from V and 5 bases from J, the junction contained 6 bases not matched to a gene. The CDR3 has 16 residues. Looked up from germline, CDR1 is MGHRA and CDR2 is YSYEKL. The CDR3 loop is CASSQVIAGGPETQYF. In DNA form, the CDR3 reads TGCGCCAGCAGCCAAGTCATAGCGGGAGGGCCTGAGACCCAGTACTTC.

The chain carries TRBV5-1 and TRBJ2-1, with 10 bases matching TRBD2. CDR1 and CDR2 from the germline V gene are SGHRS and YFSETQ. The V gene end was trimmed by 0 bases and the J gene end by 7 bases; junction bases not matched to a gene: 7. The CDR3 consists of 16 residues. The CDR3 is CASSLVTSGIGNEQFF. CDR3 DNA sequence: TGCGCCAGCAGCTTGGTTACTAGCGGGATAGGAAATGAGCAGTTCTTC.

This clonotype was detected many times. The chain couples TRBV29-1 to TRBJ2-1, with TRBD2 matching over 8 bases. V lost 7 bases to trimming and J lost 0 bases; unmatched junction nucleotides: 17. Germline CDR1 SQVTM, CDR2 ANQGSEA. This CDR3 is built from 18 residues. The CDR3 reads CSAGGGVSSLSSYNEQFF. The CDR3, as DNA: TGCAGCGCCGGGGGGGGGGTCAGTTCCTTGAGCTCCTACAATGAGCAGTTCTTC.

V and J are TRBV25-1 and TRBJ1-1; D is perhaps TRBD1 (6 bases). This CDR3 comprises 15 residues. The V end was cut by 8 bases, the J end by 4 bases, with 20 bases between. Germline V lookup: CDR1 MGHDK, CDR2 SYGVNS. The CDR3 region has the DNA TGTGCCAGCGTACCGATGCAGGGGAAAATCACTGAAGCTTTCTTT. Translating it yields CASVPMQGKITEAFF.

This clonotype has a handful of counts. V usage is TRBV10-3 and J usage is TRBJ2-3; the D is unclear. This CDR3 is 16 amino acids long. The germline V and J ends were trimmed by 0 bases and 0 bases, with 10 bases remaining between them. Per germline, CDR1 ENHRY and CDR2 SYGVKD. Here the CDR3 DNA reads TGTGCCATCAGTGAGTCGTTGGGTACTAGCACAGATACGCAGTATTTT. Its translation: CAISESLGTSTDTQYF.

J is TRBJ2-7 and V is TRBV5-1; TRBD1 matches 9 bases. Germline V gene data show CDR1 as SGHRS and CDR2 as YFSETQ. V shed 6 bases, J shed 0 bases, and the junction held 7 bases outside the gene matches. The CDR3 is 15 amino acids. The CDR3 here is CASTTGGSSSYEQYF. DNA of the CDR3: TGCGCCAGCACGACAGGGGGATCGAGCTCCTACGAGCAGTACTTC.

The chain uses TRBV29-1 and TRBJ2-5, with 9 bases lining up with TRBD1. Germline V gene data show CDR1 as SQVTM and CDR2 as ANQGSEA. Germline trimming cut 6 bases from V and 4 bases from J; bases unmatched to any gene: 3. CDR3 length: 12 amino acids. CDR3 nucleotides: TGCAGCGTCCCGACAGGGGGAGAGACCCAGTACTTC. Residues: CSVPTGGETQYF. The full variable domain, rest sourced from reference TRBV29-1 and TRBJ2-5, is SAVISQKPSRDICQRGTSLTIQCQVDSQVTMMFWYRQQPGQSLTLIATANQGSEATYESGFVIDKFPISRPNLTFSTLTVSNMSPEDSSIYLCSVPTGGETQYFGPGTRLLVL.

This clonotype has just a few counts. A read error may account for a junction end that differs from germline. V usage is TRBV7-2 and J usage is TRBJ1-2; 7 bases fit TRBD1. Germline lookup yields CDR1 SGHTA and CDR2 FQGNSA. This CDR3 region has 13 residues. The CDR3 coding sequence is TGTGCCAGCAGCTGGGGACAGCTCTATGCCTACACCTTC. As protein: CASSWGQLYAYTF. The full variable domain, with the rest looked up from reference TRBV7-2 and TRBJ1-2, is GAGVSQSPSNKVTEKGKDVELRCDPISGHTALYWYRQSLGQGLEFLIYFQGNSAPDKSGLPSDRFSAERTGGSVSTLTIQRTQQEDSAVYLCASSWGQLYAYTFGSGTRLTVV.

DNA for the CDR3: TGCGCCAGCAGCCCCGGACTAGCCAACTACGAGCAGTACTTC. This translates into CASSPGLANYEQYF. The V gene is TRBV5-1, the J gene TRBJ2-7, with 8 nucleotides matching TRBD2. Germline V gives CDR1 SGHRS, CDR2 YFSETQ. Trimming took 4 bases from V and 3 from J; bases not matched to a gene: 6. The CDR3 has 14 residues. The whole variable domain, filled in from reference TRBV5-1 and TRBJ2-7, reads KAGVTQTPRYLIKTRGQQVTLSCSPISGHRSVSWYQQTPGQGLQFLFEYFSETQRNKGNFPGRFSGRQFSNSRSEMNVSTLELGDSALYLCASSPGLANYEQYFGPGTRLTVT.

This clonotype has just a few counts. The V and J genes are TRBV4-1 and TRBJ2-1; D may match TRBD1 or TRBD2 (5 bases each). CDR1 and CDR2 from the germline V gene are MGHRA and YSYEKL. V lost 2 bases to trimming and J lost 8 bases, with 13 bases between them. The CDR3 loop spans 14 amino acids. CDR3 sequence reads: CASSQTGLGDEQFF. CDR3 nucleotides: TGCGCCAGCAGCCAAACAGGACTGGGCGATGAGCAGTTCTTC.

This chain uses TRBV12-3 or TRBV12-4 with TRBJ1-1; TRBD1 matches 9 bases. The J segment lost 5 bases and the V segment lost 5 bases, leaving 6 bases of the junction unmatched. The CDR3 length is 14 residues. The CDR3 reads CASSPDRGPTEAFF. CDR3 DNA: TGTGCCAGCAGTCCGGACAGGGGTCCGACTGAAGCTTTCTTT.